This TCR beta chain was identified in a study of T cells in Graves' hyperthyroidism and ophthalmopathy. Between the trimmed V and J ends, which lost 9 bases and 2 bases, there was a span of 6 bases. This CDR3 contains 11 residues. Germline values: CDR1 KGHDR, CDR2 SFDVKD. Overall study findings and caveats: Appearing also in blood were most of the thyroid clonotypes expanded above 0.001. Classification by a 13 V-J model distinguished ophthalmopathy from stable hyperthyroidism.

Patients were excluded for uncontrolled infection, other autoimmune disease, pregnancy or lactation. TCR beta CDR3 regions were amplified from RNA. TCR CDR3 underwent first-round RT-PCR with the HTBI primer set. TCRdb reanalysed the multiplex PCR reads using MiXCR and keeps one entry per CDR3 protein. The sample lists about 280,000 distinct CDR3 sequences; approximately 26% were seen once. The sample holds many counts of this clonotype. Its target is unknown. Sequencing was carried out using blood. The chain uses TRBV24-1 and TRBJ1-2; TRBD1 might be the D (5 bases). The clonotype was recovered from a man aged 40-49 years with Graves' hyperthyroidism that later progressed to Graves' ophthalmopathy. DNA of the CDR3: TGTGCCACCGAGGGGAACTATGGCTACACCTTC. It is translated as CATEGNYGYTF.